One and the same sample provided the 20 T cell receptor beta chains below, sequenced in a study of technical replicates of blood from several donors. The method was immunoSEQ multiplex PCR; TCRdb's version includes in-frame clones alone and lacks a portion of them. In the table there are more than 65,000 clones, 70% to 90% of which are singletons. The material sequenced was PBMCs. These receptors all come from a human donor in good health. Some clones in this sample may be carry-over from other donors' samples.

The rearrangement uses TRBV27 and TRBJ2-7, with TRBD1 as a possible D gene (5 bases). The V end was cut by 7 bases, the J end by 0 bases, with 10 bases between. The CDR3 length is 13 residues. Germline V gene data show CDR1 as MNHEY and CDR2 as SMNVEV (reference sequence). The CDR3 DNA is TGTGCCAGCATCGTCGACAGCTCCTACGAGCAGTACTTC. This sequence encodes CASIVDSSYEQYF.

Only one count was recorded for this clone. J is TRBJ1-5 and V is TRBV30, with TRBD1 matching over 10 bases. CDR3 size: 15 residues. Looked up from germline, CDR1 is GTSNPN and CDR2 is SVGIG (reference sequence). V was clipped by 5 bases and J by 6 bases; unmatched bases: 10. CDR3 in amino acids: CAWARQGARGQPQHF. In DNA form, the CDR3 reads TGTGCCTGGGCAAGACAGGGGGCAAGGGGTCAGCCCCAGCATTTT.

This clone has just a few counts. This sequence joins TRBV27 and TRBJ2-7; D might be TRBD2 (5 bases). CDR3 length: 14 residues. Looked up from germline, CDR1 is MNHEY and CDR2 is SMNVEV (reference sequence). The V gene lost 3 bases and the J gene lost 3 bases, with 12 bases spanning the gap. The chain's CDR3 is CASSFWGEHYEQYF. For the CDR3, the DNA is TGTGCCAGCAGTTTTTGGGGAGAACACTACGAGCAGTACTTC.

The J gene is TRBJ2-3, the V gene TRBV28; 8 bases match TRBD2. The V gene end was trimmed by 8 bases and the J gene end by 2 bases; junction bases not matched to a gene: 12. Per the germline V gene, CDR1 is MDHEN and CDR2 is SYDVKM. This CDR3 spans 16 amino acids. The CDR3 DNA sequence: TGTGCCAGCGACGCGGGGGAACTAGCGGTCACAGATACGCAGTATTTT. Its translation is CASDAGELAVTDTQYF.

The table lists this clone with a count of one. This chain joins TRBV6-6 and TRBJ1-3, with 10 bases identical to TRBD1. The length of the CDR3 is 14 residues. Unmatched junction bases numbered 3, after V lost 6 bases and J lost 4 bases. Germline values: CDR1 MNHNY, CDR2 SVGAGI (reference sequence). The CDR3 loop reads CASRPTGGGNTIYF. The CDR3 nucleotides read TGTGCCAGCAGGCCGACAGGGGGCGGAAACACCATATATTTT.

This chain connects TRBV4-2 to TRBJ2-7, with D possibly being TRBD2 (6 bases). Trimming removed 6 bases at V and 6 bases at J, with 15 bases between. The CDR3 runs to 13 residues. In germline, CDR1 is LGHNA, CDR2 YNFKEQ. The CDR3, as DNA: TGTGCCAGCAGTCCTGGAGGCGGGGCCGAGCAGTACTTC. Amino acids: CASSPGGGAEQYF.

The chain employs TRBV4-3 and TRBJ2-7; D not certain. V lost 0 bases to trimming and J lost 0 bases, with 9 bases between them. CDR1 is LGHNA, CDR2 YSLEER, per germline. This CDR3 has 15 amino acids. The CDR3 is CASSQDWPNSYEQYF. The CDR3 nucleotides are TGCGCCAGCAGCCAAGATTGGCCCAACTCCTACGAGCAGTACTTC.

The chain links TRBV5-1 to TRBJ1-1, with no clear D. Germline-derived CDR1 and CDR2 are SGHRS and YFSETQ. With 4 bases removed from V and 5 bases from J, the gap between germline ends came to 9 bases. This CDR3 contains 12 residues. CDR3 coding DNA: TGCGCCAGCAGCGTATCCGGGACTGAAGCTTTCTTT. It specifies CASSVSGTEAFF.

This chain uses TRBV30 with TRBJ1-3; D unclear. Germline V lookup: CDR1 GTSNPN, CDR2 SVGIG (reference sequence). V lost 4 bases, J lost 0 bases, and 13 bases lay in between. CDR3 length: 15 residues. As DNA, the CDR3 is TGTGCCTGGACCGTACGTGGGCTCTCTGGAAACACCATATATTTT. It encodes CAWTVRGLSGNTIYF. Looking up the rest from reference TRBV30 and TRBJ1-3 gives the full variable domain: SQTIHQWPATLVQPVGSPLSLECTVEGTSNPNLYWYRQAAGRGLQLLFYSVGIGQISSEVPQNLSASRPQDRQFILSSKKLLLSDSGFYLCAWTVRGLSGNTIYFGEGSWLTVV.

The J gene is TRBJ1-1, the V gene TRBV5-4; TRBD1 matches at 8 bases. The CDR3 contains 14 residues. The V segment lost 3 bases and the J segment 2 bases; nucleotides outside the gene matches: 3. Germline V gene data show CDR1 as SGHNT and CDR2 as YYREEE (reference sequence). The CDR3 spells CASSSGTGNTEAFF. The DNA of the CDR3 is TGTGCCAGCAGCTCCGGGACAGGAAACACTGAAGCTTTCTTT.

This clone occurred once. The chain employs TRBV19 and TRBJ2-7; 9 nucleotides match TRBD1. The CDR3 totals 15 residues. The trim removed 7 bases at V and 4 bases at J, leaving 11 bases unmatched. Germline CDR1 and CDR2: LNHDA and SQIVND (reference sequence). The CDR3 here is CASTPAGTGSYEQYF. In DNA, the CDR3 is TGTGCCAGTACCCCGGCCGGGACAGGGAGTTACGAGCAGTACTTC.

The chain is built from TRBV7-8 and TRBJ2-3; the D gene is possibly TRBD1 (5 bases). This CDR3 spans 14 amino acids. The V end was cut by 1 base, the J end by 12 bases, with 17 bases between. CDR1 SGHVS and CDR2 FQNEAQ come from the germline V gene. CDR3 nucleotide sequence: TGTGCCAGCAGCTTAGAGGGGTTCTCGTCCTCCCAGTATTTT. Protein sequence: CASSLEGFSSSQYF.

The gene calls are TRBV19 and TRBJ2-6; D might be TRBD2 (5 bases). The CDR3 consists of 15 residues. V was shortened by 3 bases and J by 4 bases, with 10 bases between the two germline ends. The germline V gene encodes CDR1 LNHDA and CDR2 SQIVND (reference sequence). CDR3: CASSMAGVGANVLTF. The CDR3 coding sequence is TGTGCCAGTAGTATGGCCGGGGTAGGGGCCAACGTCCTGACTTTC.

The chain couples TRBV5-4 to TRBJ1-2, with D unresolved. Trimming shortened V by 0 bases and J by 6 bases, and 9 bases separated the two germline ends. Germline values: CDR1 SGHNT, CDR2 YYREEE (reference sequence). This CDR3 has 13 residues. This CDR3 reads CASSLAGLDGYTF. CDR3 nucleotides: TGTGCCAGCAGCTTGGCCGGGTTAGATGGCTACACCTTC.

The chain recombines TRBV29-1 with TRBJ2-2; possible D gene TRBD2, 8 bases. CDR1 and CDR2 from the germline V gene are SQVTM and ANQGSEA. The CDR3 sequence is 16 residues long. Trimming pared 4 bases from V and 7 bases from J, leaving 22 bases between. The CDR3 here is CSVVAGLEGTVGELFF. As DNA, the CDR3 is TGCAGCGTTGTGGCGGGACTAGAGGGGACAGTCGGGGAGCTGTTTTTT.

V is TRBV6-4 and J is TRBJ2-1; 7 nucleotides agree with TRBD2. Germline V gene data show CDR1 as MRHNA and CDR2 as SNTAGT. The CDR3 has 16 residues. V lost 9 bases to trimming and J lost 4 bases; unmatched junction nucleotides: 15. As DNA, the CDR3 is TGTGCCAGAGTGCTCCGCTCGGGGGGTCAATACAATGAGCAGTTCTTC. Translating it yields CARVLRSGGQYNEQFF.

The CDR3 protein is CASRTDNYGYTF. CDR3 nucleotides: TGTGCCAGCAGGACAGATAACTATGGCTACACCTTC. The chain uses TRBV25-1 and TRBJ1-2; maybe TRBD1 (5 bases). Trimming pared 6 bases from V and 1 base from J, leaving 6 bases between. CDR1 MGHDK and CDR2 SYGVNS come from the germline V gene. This CDR3 has 12 amino acids.

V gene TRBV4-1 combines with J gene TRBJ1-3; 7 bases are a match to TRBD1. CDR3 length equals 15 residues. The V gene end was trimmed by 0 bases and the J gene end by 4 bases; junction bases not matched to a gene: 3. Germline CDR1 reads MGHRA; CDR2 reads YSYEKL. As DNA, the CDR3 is TGCGCCAGCAGCCAAGACTGGGACAGAGGAAACACCATATATTTT. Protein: CASSQDWDRGNTIYF.

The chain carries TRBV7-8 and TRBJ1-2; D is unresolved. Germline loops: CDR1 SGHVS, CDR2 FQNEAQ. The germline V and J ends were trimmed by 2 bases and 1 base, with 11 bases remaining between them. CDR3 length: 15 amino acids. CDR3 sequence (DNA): TGTGCCAGCAGCTTAAGGGAGGCTTTTAACTATGGCTACACCTTC. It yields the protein CASSLREAFNYGYTF.

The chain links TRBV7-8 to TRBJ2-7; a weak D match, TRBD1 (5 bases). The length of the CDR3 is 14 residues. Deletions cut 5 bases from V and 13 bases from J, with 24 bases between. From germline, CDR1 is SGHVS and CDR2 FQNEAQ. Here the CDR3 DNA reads TGTGCCAGCAGCCTATCCCTGACACAGCCTGGGGCTTACTTC. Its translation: CASSLSLTQPGAYF.